The next 5 T cell receptor beta chains were all read from a single sample in a study of blood T cell repertoires in COVID-19. The method was immunoSEQ multiplex PCR; TCRdb's version includes in-frame clones alone and lacks a portion of them. The sample has some 180,000 clones; approximately 80% are singletons. Specimen: PBMCs or T cells enriched from blood (not recorded which). These receptors were collected from a man in his sixties who had been exposed to COVID-19.

This clone was seen only a few times. The chain employs TRBV19 and TRBJ1-3, with D perhaps TRBD1 (5 bases). The CDR3 is 16 residues long. Germline CDR1 is LNHDA and CDR2 is SQIVND (reference sequence). Trimming stripped 3 bases from V and 0 bases from J, with 12 bases between. CDR3 DNA: TGTGCCAGTAGTATTCCGTCGGGGGGCTCTGGAAACACCATATATTTT. It codes for CASSIPSGGSGNTIYF.

The rearrangement joins TRBV28 to TRBJ1-1, with D tentatively TRBD1 (6 bases). CDR1 and CDR2 from the germline V gene are MDHEN and SYDVKM. This CDR3 comprises 12 residues. V was cut by 5 bases and J by 7 bases, with 11 bases left in between. This CDR3 is CASSLGQFEAFF. DNA for the CDR3: TGTGCCAGCAGTCTCGGACAGTTTGAAGCTTTCTTT.

V gene TRBV7-8 combines with J gene TRBJ2-2; tentative D call: TRBD1 (5 bases). Germline loops: CDR1 SGHVS, CDR2 FQNEAQ. CDR3 length: 13 amino acids. CDR3 nucleotide sequence: TGTGCGGGAACCAGGGCCAGCACCGGGGAGCTGTTTTTT. Residues: CAGTRASTGELFF.

The V call is TRBV15, the J call TRBJ1-2; no firm D call. The CDR3 consists of 12 residues. V was trimmed by 5 bases and J by 8 bases, leaving 12 bases between them. Germline-derived CDR1 and CDR2 are LNHNV and YYDKDF (reference sequence). The CDR3 nucleotides are TGTGCCACCAGCCCGTCAGGATTGGGCTACACCTTC. It specifies CATSPSGLGYTF.

This clone was found a few times. V is TRBV27 and J is TRBJ2-7; the match to TRBD2 covers 10 bases. Germline CDR1 reads MNHEY; CDR2 reads SMNVEV (reference sequence). The CDR3 is 15 residues long. V gave up 2 bases and J gave up 3 bases; unmatched junction bases: 4. CDR3 coding DNA: TGTGCCAGCAGTTTAGAACTAGCGGGAATCTACGAGCAGTACTTC. It is translated as CASSLELAGIYEQYF.